The TCR beta chain under discussion was sequenced for a study of blood T cell repertoires in COVID-19. Study at large: From the United States, Italy and Spain came samples of acute and convalescent COVID-19. Sources were T cells, B-cell-depleted T cells, or PBMCs; the material itself was cDNA or gDNA.

Trimming stripped 4 bases from V and 5 bases from J, with 14 bases between. Germline V gene sequence: CDR1 SEHNR, CDR2 FQNEAQ (reference sequence). The CDR3 is made up of 14 amino acids. Original processing notes: Researchers report that nucleated cell counts were estimated from reference gene primer amplification. Here immunoSEQ multiplex PCR was the method, and the copy in TCRdb shows in-frame clones only, minus some. V and J calls and clone size are copied from that table; D and trimming were computed from the DNA. The sample has roughly 200,000 clones, roughly 85% seen once; the top ten hold about 10%.

This TCR derives from a human donor with active or convalescent COVID-19. The donor label of this sample is uncertain. The chain has TRBV7-9 and TRBJ1-1; D perhaps matches TRBD1 (6 bases). Sequencing was done on a sample of peripheral blood. CDR3 protein: CASSWSRGRTEAFF. In DNA, the CDR3 is TGTGCCAGCAGCTGGTCCAGGGGAAGGACTGAAGCTTTCTTT. The variable domain in full, completed from reference TRBV7-9 and TRBJ1-1, reads DTGVSQNPRHKITKRGQNVTFRCDPISEHNRLYWYRQTLGQGPEFLTYFQNEAQLEKSRLLSDRFSAERPKGSFSTLEIQRTEQGDSAMYLCASSWSRGRTEAFFGQGTRLTVV.